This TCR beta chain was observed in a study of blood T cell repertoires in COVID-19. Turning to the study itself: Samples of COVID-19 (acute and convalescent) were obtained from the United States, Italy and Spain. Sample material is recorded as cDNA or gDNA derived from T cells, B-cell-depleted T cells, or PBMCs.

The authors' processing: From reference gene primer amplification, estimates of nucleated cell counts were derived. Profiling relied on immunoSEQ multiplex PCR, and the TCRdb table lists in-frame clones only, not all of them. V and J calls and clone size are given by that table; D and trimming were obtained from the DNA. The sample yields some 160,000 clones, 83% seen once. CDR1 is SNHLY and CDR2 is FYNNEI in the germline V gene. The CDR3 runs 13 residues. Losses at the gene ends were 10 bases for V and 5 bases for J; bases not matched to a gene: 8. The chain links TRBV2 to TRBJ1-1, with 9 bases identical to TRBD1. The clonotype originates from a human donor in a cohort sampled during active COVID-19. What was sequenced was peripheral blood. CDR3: CATRDREGTEAFF. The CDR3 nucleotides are TGTGCCACCCGGGACAGGGAAGGGACTGAAGCTTTCTTT.